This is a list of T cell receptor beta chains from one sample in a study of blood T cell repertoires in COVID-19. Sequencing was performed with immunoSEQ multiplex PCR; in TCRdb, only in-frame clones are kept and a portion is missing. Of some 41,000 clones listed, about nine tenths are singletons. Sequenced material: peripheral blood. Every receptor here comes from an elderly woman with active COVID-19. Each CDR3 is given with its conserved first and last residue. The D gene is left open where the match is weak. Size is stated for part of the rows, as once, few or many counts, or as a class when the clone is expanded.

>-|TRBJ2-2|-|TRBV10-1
TGCGCCAGCTCAGGGGTTGGCGGGGAGCTGTTTTTT
CASSGVGGELFF
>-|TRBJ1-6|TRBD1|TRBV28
TGTGCCAGCAGTTTATGGACAGGGGCTTCGTCACCCCTCCACTTT
CASSLWTGASSPLHF
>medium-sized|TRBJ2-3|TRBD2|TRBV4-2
TGTGCCAGCAGCCAAGAGTCGGCGGGGGGGGCAGATACGCAGTATTTT
CASSQESAGGADTQYF
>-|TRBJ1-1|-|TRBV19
TGTGCCAGTCGGACACAGGGAAGGGCTTTCTTT
CASRTQGRAFF
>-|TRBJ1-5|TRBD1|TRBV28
TGTGCCAGCACCTACCCAGGGGGTTTGGATCAGCCCCAGCATTTT
CASTYPGGLDQPQHF
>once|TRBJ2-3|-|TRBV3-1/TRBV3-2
TGTGCCAGCAGCCAAGATGGGCAGCAGGGCCCAGATACGCAGTATTTT
CASSQDGQQGPDTQYF
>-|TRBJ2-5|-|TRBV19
TGTGCCAGTAGTGGCGGACTTCGAGAGACCCAGTACTTC
CASSGGLRETQYF
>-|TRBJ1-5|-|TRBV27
TGTGCCAGCAGTGCCCGGGGGGGTGATCGCAATCAGCCCCAGCATTTT
CASSARGGDRNQPQHF
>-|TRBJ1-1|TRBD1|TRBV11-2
TGTGCCAGCAGCTTAGGACGCGGACAGGGGAGAAGGGACACTGAAGCTTTCTTT
CASSLGRGQGRRDTEAFF
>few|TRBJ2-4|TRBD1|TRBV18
TGTGCCAGCTCAAGCTCCGGGACAGGGGGCGCGTGGAGAAACATTCAGTACTTC
CASSSSGTGGAWRNIQYF
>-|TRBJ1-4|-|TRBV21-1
TGTGCCAGCAGCGAAGGAGGACAGGGGGTCCCCAGGGCAACTAATGAAAAACTGTTTTTT
CASSEGGQGVPRATNEKLFF
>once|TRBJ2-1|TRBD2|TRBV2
TGTGCCAGCAGTGAAGCGCTCGGAGTAGCGGGGGGAGGCTCCTACAATGAGCAGTTCTTC
CASSEALGVAGGGSYNEQFF